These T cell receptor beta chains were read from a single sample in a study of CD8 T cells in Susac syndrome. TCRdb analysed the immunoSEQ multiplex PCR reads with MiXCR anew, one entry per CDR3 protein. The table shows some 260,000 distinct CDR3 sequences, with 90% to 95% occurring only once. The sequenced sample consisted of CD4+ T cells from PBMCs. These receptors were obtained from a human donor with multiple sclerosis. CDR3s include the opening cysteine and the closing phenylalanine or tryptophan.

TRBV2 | CASTDRQETQYF
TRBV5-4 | CASTDRVGNIQYF
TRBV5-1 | CASSLAGMSEQPQHF
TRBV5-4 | CASSLLSEQYF
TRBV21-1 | CASSSPGELTQTQYF
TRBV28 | CASSPSPGPQYF
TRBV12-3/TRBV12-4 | CASTELKRSSYNEQFF
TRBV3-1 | CASSQVRATGGYTF
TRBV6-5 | CASRDREGYTF
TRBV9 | CASSATQGAVNTIYF
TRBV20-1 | CSARSGPGYEQYF
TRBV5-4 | CASSLERQSTEAFF
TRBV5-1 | CASSLDLNEKLFF
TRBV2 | CASTQSLRREAGTGELFF
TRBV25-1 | CASKGLAGDEQFF
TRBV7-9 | CASSLLLAGSAGNTGELFF
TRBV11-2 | CASSFRLAGEGETQYF